This T cell receptor beta chain was identified during a study of post-analysis software for immune sequencing data. Study findings and constraints: Diversity measured as normalized Chao1 was significantly lower in multiple sclerosis patients than in controls. Under F measure analysis, samples from one preparation batch co-clustered strongly. Included in a set of about 5 TRBV segments more frequent in patients than controls were TRBV5-6, TRBV5-1 and TRBV20-1.

The germline gives CDR1 DFQATT, CDR2 SNEGSKA (reference sequence). Trimming took 4 bases from V and 2 from J, leaving 14 bases between them. The CDR3 length is 14 residues. As for this clonotype: The antigen is not known.

The TCR beta cDNA libraries carried unique molecular identifiers. Via MiXCR, TCRdb re-called the PCR reads, giving one row per CDR3 protein. The sample comprises approximately 730,000 distinct CDR3 sequences, just under 30% of which are singletons, and around 0.56% rests with the top ten. The clonotype originates from a girl aged 10-17 years with multiple sclerosis. Sequenced: blood. The V and J genes are TRBV20-1 and TRBJ2-5; TRBD2 is a possible D gene (6 bases). The DNA for the CDR3 is TGCAGTGCTAACTCCGTGGAGGGGCAAGAGACCCAGTACTTC. Translating gives CSANSVEGQETQYF.